This T cell receptor (beta chain) was sequenced during a study of CD8+ T cells in alopecia areata. Extracted from the samples, RNA was reverse transcribed into cDNA to serve as the sequencing template. Repertoires were generated with immunoSEQ multiplex PCR, while TCRdb's copy carries only in-frame clones and drops some. The sample includes 100,000 to 150,000 clones, about 46% of them seen just once. Isolation of CD4+ and CD8+ T cells from PBMCs was achieved by sorting. Of note for this clone: No antigen is known for it.

General study points: Higher clonality was seen in lesional scalp than in normal scalp, especially in alopecia totalis/universalis.

This receptor was identified in a human donor with alopecia areata. The sequenced sample was CD8+ T cells sorted from blood, obtained at week 0.

CDR3 region: CASSTGGTGGEQYF. CDR3 DNA sequence: TGCGCCAGCAGCACCGGAGGGACAGGGGGCGAGCAGTACTTC. V gene TRBV5-1 combines with J gene TRBJ2-7; TRBD1 aligns across 11 bases. The CDR3 covers 14 residues. J lost 6 bases, V lost 4 bases, and 6 bases had no gene match. Germline V gives CDR1 SGHRS, CDR2 YFSETQ. Filled out from reference TRBV5-1 and TRBJ2-7, the complete variable domain reads KAGVTQTPRYLIKTRGQQVTLSCSPISGHRSVSWYQQTPGQGLQFLFEYFSETQRNKGNFPGRFSGRQFSNSRSEMNVSTLELGDSALYLCASSTGGTGGEQYFGPGTRLTVT.